This T cell receptor beta chain was recorded in a study of spatial heterogeneity in lung cancer. Across the study: As counted in raw reads, each unique TCR and UMI combination appeared more than ten times on average.

As to time point: sample taken at primary tumor resection. Frozen PBMC, nontumor lung or tumor provided whole RNA, which was sequenced unsorted. Donors were roughly 70 untreated early-stage non-small cell lung cancer patients. This clonotype was recorded at least ten times. Individually, TCR cDNA molecules were each labelled with a unique molecular identifier. TCRdb used MiXCR to reprocess the 5' RACE reads, holding one entry per CDR3 protein. The sample lists under 100,000 distinct CDR3 sequences; approximately 8.5% were seen once. Trimming removed 1 base from V and 7 bases from J, with 14 bases in between. CDR1 SGHNT and CDR2 YYREEE come from the germline V gene (reference sequence). The CDR3 runs to 15 residues.

This TCR derives from a male donor with early-stage non-small cell lung cancer. This material consisted of PBMCs, taken at surgery. The chain uses TRBV5-4 and TRBJ1-4; tentatively, D is TRBD1 (5 bases). CDR3 region: CASSLTGGRSEKLFF. The CDR3 DNA follows: TGTGCCAGCAGCTTGACGGGGGGACGGAGTGAAAAACTGTTTTTT.